The 10 T cell receptor beta chains below were found in one sample sequenced in a study of T cell repertoires in cytomegalovirus infection. TCRdb reanalysed the reads using MiXCR and keeps one entry per CDR3 protein. This sample carries 750,000 to 900,000 distinct CDR3 sequences, roughly 28% of them seen once, and the ten largest clones take around 13%. Antigens for these TCRs are unknown. The sample consisted of cultured CD8+ T cells from PBMCs, taken from culture after CMV antigen stimulation. These receptors all come from a human donor in good health (CMV status not recorded). Some clones in this sample may be carry-over from other donors' samples.

The chain recombines TRBV4-1 with TRBJ2-7, with a weak D call TRBD2 (5 bases). Germline V gene lookup returns CDR1 MGHRA and CDR2 YSYEKL. The CDR3 sequence is 14 residues long. The germline V and J ends were trimmed by 4 bases and 2 bases, with 12 bases remaining between them. The CDR3 DNA sequence: TGCGCCAGCAGCCGGACTGCGACTACCTACGAGCAGTACTTC. This gives the protein CASSRTATTYEQYF.

This clonotype was observed a few times. V usage is TRBV19 and J usage is TRBJ1-5; the match to TRBD1 covers 8 bases. This CDR3 is 21 amino acids long. V was clipped by 5 bases and J by 0 bases; unmatched bases: 21. CDR1 and CDR2 from the germline V gene are LNHDA and SQIVND (reference sequence). The CDR3 loop reads CASSQGTGGPREPYSNQPQHF. The CDR3 bases are TGTGCCAGTAGTCAAGGGACAGGAGGCCCCAGGGAGCCTTATAGCAATCAGCCCCAGCATTTT.

V gene TRBV6-6 combines with J gene TRBJ2-1, with D possibly being TRBD1 or TRBD2 (6 bases each). This CDR3 is built from 16 residues. The V gene's germline CDR1 is MNHNY and CDR2 SVGAGI (reference sequence). Trimming cost V 7 bases and J 5 bases, with 21 bases left between them. The CDR3 protein is CASTHGRGGGNNEQFF. CDR3 coding DNA: TGTGCCAGCACCCACGGGCGTGGGGGCGGGAACAATGAGCAGTTCTTC.

This clonotype was seen a few times. The chain joins TRBV10-3 to TRBJ1-2; maybe TRBD1 (5 bases). Germline values: CDR1 ENHRY, CDR2 SYGVKD. There are 15 residues in the CDR3. The V gene lost 4 bases and the J gene lost 5 bases, with 17 bases spanning the gap. Here the CDR3 reads CAISALGHSEYGYTF. In nucleotides, the CDR3 is TGTGCCATCAGTGCCCTCGGACATTCGGAGTATGGCTACACCTTC.

In DNA, the CDR3 is TGTGCCAGCAGCCCCATGCGGGGGGGCCGGGACTTGCAAGAGACCCAGTACTTC. Protein sequence: CASSPMRGGRDLQETQYF. The chain couples TRBV14 to TRBJ2-5, with 9 bases aligning to TRBD2. This CDR3 has 18 residues. CDR1 is SGHDN, CDR2 FVKESK, per germline. J gave up 2 bases and V 4 bases, and 14 bases lay outside the gene matches. Full variable domain (rest looked up from reference TRBV14 and TRBJ2-5): EAGVTQFPSHSVIEKGQTVTLRCDPISGHDNLYWYRRVMGKEIKFLLHFVKESKQDESGMPNNRFLAERTGGTYSTLKVQPAELEDSGVYFCASSPMRGGRDLQETQYFGPGTRLLVL.

This chain links TRBV20-1 with TRBJ2-7; TRBD2 agrees at 9 bases. Losses at the gene ends were 0 bases for V and 3 bases for J; bases not matched to a gene: 9. This CDR3 is built from 16 residues. The germline V gene has CDR1 DFQATT and CDR2 SNEGSKA (reference sequence). The CDR3: CSARDRASGAVYEQYV. CDR3 nucleotides: TGCAGTGCTAGAGATCGAGCTAGCGGGGCTGTCTACGAGCAGTACGTC.

In this sample, this clonotype turned up a few times. This rearrangement joins TRBV5-5 to TRBJ2-7, with D unresolved. The CDR3 totals 15 residues. Germline V gene data show CDR1 as SGHKS and CDR2 as YYEKEE (reference sequence). V shed 0 bases and J shed 7 bases, with 17 bases lying between them. As DNA, the CDR3 is TGTGCCAGCAGCTTGGCCGTAGACGGCTATCTGGAGCAGTACTTC. Amino acids: CASSLAVDGYLEQYF.

The gene calls are TRBV7-2 and TRBJ1-4; D is undetermined. Trimming pared 6 bases from V and 3 bases from J, leaving 17 bases between. Germline loops: CDR1 SGHTA, CDR2 FQGNSA. This CDR3 region has 16 residues. CDR3 sequence (DNA): TGTGCCAGCAGAAGTAACAGTCAACGTTCTAATGAAAAACTGTTTTTT. This codes for CASRSNSQRSNEKLFF.

This chain uses TRBV3-1 with TRBJ2-3; 14 bases match TRBD2. CDR3 size: 20 residues. V shed 5 bases and J 5 bases; nucleotides not matched to a gene: 18. CDR1 and CDR2 from the germline V gene are LGHDT and YNNKEL (reference sequence). The chain's CDR3 is CASSWTPGTSGGPAEDTQYF. Written as DNA, the CDR3 is TGTGCCAGCAGCTGGACGCCCGGGACTAGCGGGGGCCCCGCGGAAGATACGCAGTATTTT.

This clonotype has more than one count but fewer than ten. This chain links TRBV27 with TRBJ2-3; D not certain. Germline CDR1 and CDR2: MNHEY and SMNVEV (reference sequence). The CDR3 is 14 residues long. V lost 5 bases and J 5 bases, leaving 14 bases between the germline ends. This CDR3 reads CASSPGPWGDTQYF. In DNA form, the CDR3 reads TGTGCCAGCAGTCCCGGGCCGTGGGGAGATACGCAGTATTTT.